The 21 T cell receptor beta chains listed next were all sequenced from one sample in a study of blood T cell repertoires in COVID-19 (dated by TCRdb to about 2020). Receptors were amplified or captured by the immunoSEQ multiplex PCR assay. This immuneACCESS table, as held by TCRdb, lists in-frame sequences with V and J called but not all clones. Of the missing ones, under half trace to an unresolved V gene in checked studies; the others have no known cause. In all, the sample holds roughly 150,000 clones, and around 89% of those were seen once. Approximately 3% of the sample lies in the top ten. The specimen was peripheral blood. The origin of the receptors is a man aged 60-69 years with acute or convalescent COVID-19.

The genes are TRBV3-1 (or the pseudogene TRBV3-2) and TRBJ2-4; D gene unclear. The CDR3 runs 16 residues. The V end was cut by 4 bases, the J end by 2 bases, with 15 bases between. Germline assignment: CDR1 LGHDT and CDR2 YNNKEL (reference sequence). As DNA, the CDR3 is TGTGCCAGCAGCCTCAGTGGCCGCATGACCAAAAACATTCAGTACTTC. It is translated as CASSLSGRMTKNIQYF.

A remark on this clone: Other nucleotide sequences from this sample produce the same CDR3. The CDR3 DNA reads as TGCGCCAGCAGCTTAGGGGGTCGGGAAAAACTGTTTTTT. Amino acids: CASSLGGREKLFF. V usage is TRBV5-1 and J usage is TRBJ1-4, with a tentative D call TRBD1 (6 bases). The germline CDR1 and CDR2 sequences are SGHRS and YFSETQ. CDR3 length equals 13 residues. Trimming removed 2 bases at V and 8 bases at J, with 10 bases between.

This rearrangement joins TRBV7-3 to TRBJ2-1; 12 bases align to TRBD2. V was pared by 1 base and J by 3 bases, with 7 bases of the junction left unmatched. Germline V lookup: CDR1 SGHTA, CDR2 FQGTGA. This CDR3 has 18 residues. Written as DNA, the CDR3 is TGTGCCAGCAGCTTAAGGGGGACTAGCGGGTTGGTCTACAATGAGCAGTTCTTC. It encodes CASSLRGTSGLVYNEQFF.

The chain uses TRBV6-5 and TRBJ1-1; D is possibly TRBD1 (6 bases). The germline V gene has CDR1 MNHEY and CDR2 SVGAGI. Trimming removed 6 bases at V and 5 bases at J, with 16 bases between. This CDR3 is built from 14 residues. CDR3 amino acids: CASSRTARTTEAFF. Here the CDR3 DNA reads TGTGCCAGCAGCCGGACAGCACGGACGACTGAAGCTTTCTTT.

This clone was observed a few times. CDR3 coding DNA: TGCGCCAGCAGCAGGACAGTCTCTGGAAACACCATATATTTT. Translation gives CASSRTVSGNTIYF. The V call is TRBV5-1, the J call TRBJ1-3, with a possible D match to TRBD1 (6 bases). Germline V gene sequence: CDR1 SGHRS, CDR2 YFSETQ. Trimming took 4 bases from V and 0 from J, leaving 8 bases between them. The CDR3 sequence is 14 residues long.

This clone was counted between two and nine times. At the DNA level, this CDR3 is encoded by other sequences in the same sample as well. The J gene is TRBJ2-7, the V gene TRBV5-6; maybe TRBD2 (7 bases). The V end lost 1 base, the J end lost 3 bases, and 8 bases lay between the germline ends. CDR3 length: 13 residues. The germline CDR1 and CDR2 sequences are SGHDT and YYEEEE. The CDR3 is CASSLRGGYEQYF. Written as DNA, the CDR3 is TGTGCCAGCAGCTTGAGGGGGGGCTACGAGCAGTACTTC.

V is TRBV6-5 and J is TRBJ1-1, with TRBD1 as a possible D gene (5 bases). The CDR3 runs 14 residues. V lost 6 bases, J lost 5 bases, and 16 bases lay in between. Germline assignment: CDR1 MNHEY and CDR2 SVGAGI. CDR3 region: CASSSPDRRTEAFF. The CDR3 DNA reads TGTGCCAGCAGCAGCCCCGACAGACGGACTGAAGCTTTCTTT.

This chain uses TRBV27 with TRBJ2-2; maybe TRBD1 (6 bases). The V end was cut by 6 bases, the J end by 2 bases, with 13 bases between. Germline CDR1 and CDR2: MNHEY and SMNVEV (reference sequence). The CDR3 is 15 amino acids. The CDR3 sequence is CASSPRTANTGELFF. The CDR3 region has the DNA TGTGCCAGCAGCCCCAGGACAGCCAACACCGGGGAGCTGTTTTTT.

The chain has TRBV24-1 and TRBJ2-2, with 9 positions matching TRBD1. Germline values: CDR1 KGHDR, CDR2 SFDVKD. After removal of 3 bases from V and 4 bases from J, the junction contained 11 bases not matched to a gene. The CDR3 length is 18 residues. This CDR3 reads CATSDPTRTGGSTGELFF. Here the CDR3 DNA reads TGTGCCACCAGTGATCCAACCCGAACAGGGGGCTCCACCGGGGAGCTGTTTTTT.

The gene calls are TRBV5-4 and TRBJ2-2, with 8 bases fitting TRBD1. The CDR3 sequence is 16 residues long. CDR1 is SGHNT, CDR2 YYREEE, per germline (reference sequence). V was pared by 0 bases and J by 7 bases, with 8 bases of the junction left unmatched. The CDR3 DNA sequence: TGTGCCAGCAGCTTGGCCTCTGGACAGGGCCACGGGGAGCTGTTTTTT. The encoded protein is CASSLASGQGHGELFF.

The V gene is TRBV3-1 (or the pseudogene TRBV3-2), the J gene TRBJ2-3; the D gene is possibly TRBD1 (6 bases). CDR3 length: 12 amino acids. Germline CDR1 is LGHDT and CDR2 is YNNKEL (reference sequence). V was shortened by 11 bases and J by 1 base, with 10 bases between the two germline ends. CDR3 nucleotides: TGTGCCTCCAACAGGGGCACAGATACGCAGTATTTT. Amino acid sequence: CASNRGTDTQYF.

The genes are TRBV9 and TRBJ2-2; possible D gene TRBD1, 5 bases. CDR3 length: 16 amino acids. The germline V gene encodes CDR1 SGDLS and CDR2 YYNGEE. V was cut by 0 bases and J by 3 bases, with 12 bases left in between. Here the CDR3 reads CASSVDGAGHTGELFF. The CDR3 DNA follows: TGTGCCAGCAGCGTAGATGGGGCAGGGCACACCGGGGAGCTGTTTTTT.

The CDR3: CASSPGTGNIWNQPQHF. The CDR3 coding sequence is TGCGCCAGCAGCCCCGGGACAGGGAACATATGGAATCAGCCCCAGCATTTT. The rearrangement joins TRBV4-1 to TRBJ1-5, with 9 bases that match TRBD1. Germline V gives CDR1 MGHRA, CDR2 YSYEKL. CDR3 size: 17 residues. V lost 4 bases to trimming and J lost 4 bases; unmatched junction nucleotides: 11.

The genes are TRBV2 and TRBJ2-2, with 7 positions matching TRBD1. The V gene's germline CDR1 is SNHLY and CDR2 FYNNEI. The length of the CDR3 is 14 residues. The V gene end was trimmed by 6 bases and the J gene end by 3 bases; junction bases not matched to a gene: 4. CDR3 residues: CASRTGTDTGELFF. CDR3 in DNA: TGTGCCAGCAGGACCGGGACAGACACCGGGGAGCTGTTTTTT. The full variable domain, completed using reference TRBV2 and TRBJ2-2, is EPEVTQTPSHQVTQMGQEVILRCVPISNHLYFYWYRQILGQKVEFLVSFYNNEISEKSEIFDDQFSVERPDGSNFTLKIRSTKLEDSAMYFCASRTGTDTGELFFGEGSRLTVL.

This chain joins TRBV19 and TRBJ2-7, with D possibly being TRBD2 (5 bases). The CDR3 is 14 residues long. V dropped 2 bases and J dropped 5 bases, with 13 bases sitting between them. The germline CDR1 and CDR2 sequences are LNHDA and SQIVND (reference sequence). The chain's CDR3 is CASSISDSADEQYF. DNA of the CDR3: TGTGCCAGTAGTATAAGTGATAGCGCTGACGAGCAGTACTTC.

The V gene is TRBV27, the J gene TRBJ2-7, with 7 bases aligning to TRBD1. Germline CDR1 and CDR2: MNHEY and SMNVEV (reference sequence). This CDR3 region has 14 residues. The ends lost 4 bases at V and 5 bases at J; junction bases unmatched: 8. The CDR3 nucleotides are TGTGCCAGCAGTTACGACAGGGTGAGGAACGAGCAGTACTTC. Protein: CASSYDRVRNEQYF.

The DNA of the CDR3 is TGCAGCGTTGCTAGACAGCTGAACACTGAAGCTTTCTTT. Protein product: CSVARQLNTEAFF. The chain combines TRBV29-1 with TRBJ1-1; a weak D match, TRBD1 (5 bases). The CDR3 covers 13 residues. V was clipped by 4 bases and J by 0 bases, with 9 bases between them. Germline V gives CDR1 SQVTM, CDR2 ANQGSEA.

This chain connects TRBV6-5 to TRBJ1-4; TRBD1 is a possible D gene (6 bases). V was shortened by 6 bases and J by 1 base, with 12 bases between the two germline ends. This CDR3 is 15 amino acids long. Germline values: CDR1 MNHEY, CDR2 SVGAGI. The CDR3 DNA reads TGTGCCAGCAGCCAGCAAGGGGGAACTAATGAAAAACTGTTTTTT. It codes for CASSQQGGTNEKLFF.

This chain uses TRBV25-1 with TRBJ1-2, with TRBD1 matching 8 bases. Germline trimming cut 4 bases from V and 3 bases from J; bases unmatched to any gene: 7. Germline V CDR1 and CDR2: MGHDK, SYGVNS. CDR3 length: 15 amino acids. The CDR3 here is CASSGSGGQDYGYTF. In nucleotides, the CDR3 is TGTGCCAGCAGTGGATCAGGGGGCCAGGACTATGGCTACACCTTC.

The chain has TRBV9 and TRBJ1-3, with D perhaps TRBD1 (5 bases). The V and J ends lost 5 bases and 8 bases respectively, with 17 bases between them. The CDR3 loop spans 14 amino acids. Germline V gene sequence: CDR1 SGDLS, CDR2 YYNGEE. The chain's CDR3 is CASSVSDLGDTIYF. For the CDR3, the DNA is TGTGCCAGCAGTGTCAGCGACCTAGGGGACACCATATATTTT.

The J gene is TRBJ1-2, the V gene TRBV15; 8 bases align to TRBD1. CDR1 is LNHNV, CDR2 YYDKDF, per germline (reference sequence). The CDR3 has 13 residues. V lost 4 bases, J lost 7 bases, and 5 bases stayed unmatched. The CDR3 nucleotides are TGTGCCACCAGCACGGGACAGGCCTTTGGCTACACCTTC. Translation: CATSTGQAFGYTF.